This TCR beta chain appears in the sequencing data of a study of brain metastases from non-small cell lung cancer. This clone was seen a few times. Its antigen is still unknown. Measured with immunoSEQ multiplex PCR; TCRdb has only the in-frame clones, and not every one. The sample shows roughly 15,000 clones, around 83% of them seen only once. Germline CDR1 reads SGHRS; CDR2 reads YFSETQ. This CDR3 is built from 13 residues. Trimming removed 6 bases from V and 10 bases from J; junction bases left unmatched: 6. Study-wide findings and caveats: Brain metastases had lower T-cell infiltration than primary tumors.

The rearrangement uses TRBV5-1 and TRBJ1-6; TRBD1 matches at 8 bases. This TCR derives from a donor at least 40 years old with non-small cell lung cancer. Sequencing used primary lung tumor tissue. CDR3 bases: TGCGCCAGCACGACAGGGGAGGAATCACCCCTCCACTTT. Its translation: CASTTGEESPLHF.